The 32 T cell receptor beta chains given below trace back to one sample, sequenced in a study of T cells after yellow fever vaccination. MiXCR, applied by TCRdb to the 5' RACE reads, yields one record per CDR3 protein. The sample has about 340,000 distinct CDR3 sequences, roughly 8.7% seen once. Sample: PBMCs, taken on the day of the first yellow fever vaccination. The source of these receptors is a man aged 18 to 29 who received the YFV17D yellow fever vaccine.

This clonotype was recorded a few times. The chain employs TRBV5-5 and TRBJ2-5; no clear D. This CDR3 region has 16 residues. With 0 bases removed from V and 1 base from J, the gap between germline ends came to 13 bases. From germline, CDR1 is SGHKS and CDR2 YYEKEE (reference sequence). CDR3 DNA sequence: TGTGCCAGCAGCTTGGTGTCCAGAAACTTCCAAGAGACCCAGTACTTC. Encoded protein: CASSLVSRNFQETQYF.

This clonotype has just a few counts. The gene calls are TRBV4-1 and TRBJ2-7, with a tentative D call TRBD1 (7 bases). V dropped 1 base and J dropped 4 bases, with 14 bases sitting between them. There are 15 residues in the CDR3. Germline V gives CDR1 MGHRA, CDR2 YSYEKL. For the CDR3, the DNA is TGCGCCAGCAGCCAAGCGGTGGAGGGGGCGTACGAGCAGTACGTC. Translated: CASSQAVEGAYEQYV.

V usage is TRBV12-3 or TRBV12-4 and J usage is TRBJ2-1; D is perhaps TRBD1 (5 bases). CDR3 size: 14 residues. V dropped 1 base and J dropped 10 bases, with 14 bases sitting between them. DNA of the CDR3: TGTGCCAGCAGTTTAGGATTCGGTGACAGAGAGCAGTTCTTC. Translated, it gives CASSLGFGDREQFF.

The J gene is TRBJ2-1, the V gene TRBV5-4, with TRBD2 matching 10 bases. Germline-derived CDR1 and CDR2 are SGHNT and YYREEE (reference sequence). The CDR3 totals 15 residues. The J segment lost 4 bases and the V segment lost 4 bases, leaving 5 bases of the junction unmatched. The chain's CDR3 is CASSNLAGAYNEQFF. The CDR3 coding sequence is TGTGCCAGCAGCAATCTAGCGGGGGCATACAATGAGCAGTTCTTC.

This clonotype was found a few times. The chain recombines TRBV9 with TRBJ1-1, with TRBD1 matching over 9 bases. After removal of 3 bases from V and 4 bases from J, the junction contained 4 bases not matched to a gene. Germline CDR1 SGDLS, CDR2 YYNGEE. CDR3 length: 14 residues. The CDR3 protein is CASSGKTGGTEAFF. For the CDR3, the DNA is TGTGCCAGCAGCGGAAAGACAGGGGGCACTGAAGCTTTCTTT.

The gene calls are TRBV4-1 and TRBJ2-1; D ambiguous. CDR3 size: 17 residues. Between the trimmed V and J ends, which lost 4 bases and 0 bases, there was a span of 16 bases. CDR1 is MGHRA and CDR2 is YSYEKL in the germline V gene. The CDR3 region is CASSPGRALSSYNEQFF. The DNA for the CDR3 is TGCGCCAGCAGCCCAGGAAGGGCTTTGAGCTCCTACAATGAGCAGTTCTTC.

V is TRBV18 and J is TRBJ2-6; the D gene is possibly TRBD2 (6 bases). Germline CDR1 and CDR2: KGHSH and LQKENI. Trimming removed 2 bases at V and 0 bases at J, with 11 bases between. This CDR3 is 17 amino acids long. DNA of the CDR3: TGTGCCAGCTCACCATTGGAGGGTAACTCTGGGGCCAACGTCCTGACTTTC. Its protein product is CASSPLEGNSGANVLTF.

This sequence joins TRBV2 and TRBJ2-3, with D unresolved. CDR1 is SNHLY, CDR2 FYNNEI, per germline. This CDR3 region has 15 residues. Trimming shortened V by 7 bases and J by 0 bases, and 14 bases separated the two germline ends. The chain's CDR3 is CASNPGVTSTDTQYF. As DNA, the CDR3 is TGTGCCAGCAACCCTGGAGTTACTAGCACAGATACGCAGTATTTT.

This clonotype appeared a few times. The V call is TRBV10-3, the J call TRBJ1-3; 12 bases are a match to TRBD1. The CDR3 runs 20 residues. Germline V gene lookup returns CDR1 ENHRY and CDR2 SYGVKD. V lost 4 bases to trimming and J lost 2 bases; unmatched junction nucleotides: 15. The CDR3 DNA follows: TGTGCCATCAGTGCGGGAACCGGGACAGGGGGCGCATTGGCTGGAAACACCATATATTTT. This sequence encodes CAISAGTGTGGALAGNTIYF.

This clonotype was seen a few times. V is TRBV6-5 and J is TRBJ1-1, with a tentative D call TRBD1 (6 bases). V was shortened by 2 bases and J by 6 bases, with 10 bases between the two germline ends. Per the germline V gene, CDR1 is MNHEY and CDR2 is SVGAGI. This CDR3 has 13 amino acids. CDR3 bases: TGTGCCAGCAGTTACGTGGCAGGGGCTGAAGCTTTCTTT. Its translation: CASSYVAGAEAFF.

This clonotype was detected ten times or more. This sequence joins TRBV20-1 and TRBJ1-5; D remains ambiguous. V gave up 3 bases and J gave up 0 bases, with 9 bases separating them. There are 14 residues in the CDR3. CDR1 and CDR2 (germline): DFQATT, SNEGSKA (reference sequence). CDR3 sequence (DNA): TGCAGTGCTAGTGCGCTCAATAGCAATCAGCCCCAGCATTTT. Amino acid sequence: CSASALNSNQPQHF.

This clonotype came up many times. The chain carries TRBV6-2 or TRBV6-3 and TRBJ2-1; D ambiguous. Germline lookup yields CDR1 MNHEY and CDR2 SVGEGT. Deletions cut 1 base from V and 8 bases from J, with 6 bases between. The CDR3 has 12 amino acids. As DNA, the CDR3 is TGTGCCAGCAGTTACTTCAACCATGAGCAGTTCTTC. The encoded protein is CASSYFNHEQFF.

This clonotype was observed a handful of times. The chain carries TRBV10-3 and TRBJ1-2; 8 bases are shared with TRBD1. The V gene's germline CDR1 is ENHRY and CDR2 SYGVKD. Losses at the gene ends were 10 bases for V and 4 bases for J; bases not matched to a gene: 11. CDR3 length equals 14 residues. For the CDR3, the DNA is TGTGCCACTTCCTCGGACAGGGACGCCTATGGCTACACCTTC. The encoded protein is CATSSDRDAYGYTF.

The V call is TRBV5-5, the J call TRBJ2-3, with D tentatively TRBD2 (7 bases). Trimming cost V 4 bases and J 5 bases, with 14 bases left between them. Germline V gene sequence: CDR1 SGHKS, CDR2 YYEKEE (reference sequence). This CDR3 is built from 14 residues. The DNA for the CDR3 is TGTGCCAGCAGCCTGGGGGGGGCGCTAGATACGCAGTATTTT. Amino acids: CASSLGGALDTQYF. The entire variable domain, with the rest obtained from reference TRBV5-5 and TRBJ2-3, is as follows: DAGVTQSPTHLIKTRGQQVTLRCSPISGHKSVSWYQQVLGQGPQFIFQYYEKEERGRGNFPDRFSARQFPNYSSELNVNALLLGDSALYLCASSLGGALDTQYFGPGTRLTVL.

This clonotype appeared a few times. V is TRBV28 and J is TRBJ1-1; D is uncertain. Germline CDR1 MDHEN, CDR2 SYDVKM. CDR3 size: 15 residues. Trimming removed 3 bases at V and 3 bases at J, with 14 bases between. The CDR3 nucleotides read TGTGCCAGCAGTTTGGGCGGTGAAAGGGACACTGAAGCTTTCTTT. Translating it yields CASSLGGERDTEAFF.

This clonotype was counted between two and nine times. V usage is TRBV5-4 and J usage is TRBJ2-1, with 8 bases identical to TRBD1. The junction had 2 bases not matched to a gene; V was cut back by 4 bases and J by 5 bases. CDR3 length: 13 residues. Germline lookup yields CDR1 SGHNT and CDR2 YYREEE (reference sequence). The CDR3 here is CASSPGQDNEQFF. The CDR3 region has the DNA TGTGCCAGCAGCCCGGGACAGGACAATGAGCAGTTCTTC.

This clonotype was recorded at least ten times. The rearrangement joins TRBV6-1 to TRBJ1-2; D unresolved. V was shortened by 4 bases and J by 2 bases, with 17 bases between the two germline ends. The CDR3 extends over 16 amino acids. Germline values: CDR1 MNHNS, CDR2 SASEGT. CDR3 amino acids: CASSGYVGVTNYGYTF. The CDR3 region has the DNA TGTGCCAGCAGTGGATACGTCGGGGTCACGAACTATGGCTACACCTTC.

The chain carries TRBV4-1 and TRBJ2-1, with TRBD2 identical over 8 bases. Germline lookup yields CDR1 MGHRA and CDR2 YSYEKL. With 0 bases clipped from V and 4 bases from J, the junction kept 5 bases outside the gene matches. This CDR3 has 16 amino acids. Here the CDR3 DNA reads TGCGCCAGCAGCCAAGAGCATCCGGGGGGGTACAATGAGCAGTTCTTC. Encoded protein: CASSQEHPGGYNEQFF.

This clonotype was detected ten times or more. The V and J genes are TRBV29-1 and TRBJ1-5; TRBD1 agrees at 8 bases. V shed 6 bases and J 4 bases; nucleotides not matched to a gene: 5. Germline CDR1 reads SQVTM; CDR2 reads ANQGSEA. This CDR3 is 13 amino acids long. The CDR3 protein is CSVAGQENQPQHF. In DNA, the CDR3 is TGCAGCGTGGCGGGACAGGAGAATCAGCCCCAGCATTTT.

V is TRBV6-2 or TRBV6-3 and J is TRBJ1-1, with TRBD1 matching 8 bases. Germline assignment: CDR1 MNHEY and CDR2 SVGEGT. With V trimmed by 7 bases and J by 4 bases, 5 bases remained unmatched. The CDR3 consists of 13 residues. The CDR3 region has the DNA TGTGCCAGCACTCGACAGGGGATCACTGAAGCTTTCTTT. It yields the protein CASTRQGITEAFF.

This clonotype was picked up a small number of times. V usage is TRBV2 and J usage is TRBJ1-2; maybe TRBD1 (6 bases). This CDR3 has 18 residues. Germline CDR1 SNHLY, CDR2 FYNNEI. V lost 10 bases and J lost 0, with 27 bases in between. The CDR3 DNA is TGTGCCATCAGAAAGTTGGGTCTCGGACAGCCACCTAACTATGGCTACACCTTC. This gives the protein CAIRKLGLGQPPNYGYTF. Complete variable domain (other parts from reference TRBV2 and TRBJ1-2): EPEVTQTPSHQVTQMGQEVILRCVPISNHLYFYWYRQILGQKVEFLVSFYNNEISEKSEIFDDQFSVERPDGSNFTLKIRSTKLEDSAMYFCAIRKLGLGQPPNYGYTFGSGTRLTVV.

This clonotype was found many times. The CDR3 region is CASSLSGGAAEQYV. Written as DNA, the CDR3 is TGTGCCAGCAGTTTATCGGGGGGGGCAGCCGAGCAGTACGTC. The chain couples TRBV27 to TRBJ2-7; possible D gene TRBD2, 7 bases. This CDR3 has 14 residues. Germline-derived CDR1 and CDR2 are MNHEY and SMNVEV (reference sequence). V was clipped by 0 bases and J by 6 bases, with 12 bases between them.

This clonotype was found a few times. The rearrangement joins TRBV2 to TRBJ2-7, with 11 bases identical to TRBD1. Germline trimming cut 6 bases from V and 2 bases from J; bases unmatched to any gene: 3. This CDR3 region has 14 residues. Germline V gene sequence: CDR1 SNHLY, CDR2 FYNNEI. The CDR3 here is CASRGTGGAYEQYF. The CDR3 bases are TGTGCCAGCAGGGGGACAGGGGGGGCCTACGAGCAGTACTTC.

The chain links TRBV10-3 to TRBJ2-5; D not certain. Trimming shortened V by 2 bases and J by 5 bases, and 9 bases separated the two germline ends. CDR1 ENHRY and CDR2 SYGVKD come from the germline V gene. This CDR3 spans 13 amino acids. For the CDR3, the DNA is TGTGCCATCAGTGAGCCCAGCCGGGAGACCCAGTACTTC. Translation: CAISEPSRETQYF.

Only a few counts were recorded for this clonotype. This rearrangement joins TRBV10-3 to TRBJ1-2; D may be TRBD1 (5 bases). CDR3 length: 13 residues. In germline, CDR1 is ENHRY, CDR2 SYGVKD. The V gene lost 7 bases and the J gene lost 8 bases, with 17 bases spanning the gap. The CDR3 nucleotides read TGTGCCATCACCCAAGACAGTGCCTCCGGCTACACCTTC. Protein sequence: CAITQDSASGYTF.

This clonotype has just a few counts. The CDR3 region is CASGLVQGSPTFATNEKLFF. As DNA, the CDR3 is TGTGCTAGTGGTTTGGTACAAGGGAGCCCTACTTTTGCAACTAATGAAAAACTGTTTTTT. The chain recombines TRBV12-5 with TRBJ1-4; no clear D gene. The CDR3 runs to 20 residues. V lost 0 bases and J 0 bases, leaving 20 bases between the germline ends. Germline CDR1 and CDR2: LGHNT and FRNRAP.

The rearrangement uses TRBV4-3 and TRBJ2-7, with TRBD2 matching 11 bases. V gave up 6 bases and J gave up 4 bases; unmatched junction bases: 8. This CDR3 contains 15 residues. Germline-derived CDR1 and CDR2 are LGHNA and YSLEER. DNA of the CDR3: TGCGCCAGCAGTCCCGGGACTAGCGGACCATACGAGCAGTACTTC. Encoded protein: CASSPGTSGPYEQYF.

This clonotype was recorded a few times. This chain uses TRBV4-1 with TRBJ2-2, with 11 bases matching TRBD1. This CDR3 is built from 18 residues. Germline values: CDR1 MGHRA, CDR2 YSYEKL. Germline trimming cut 0 bases from V and 7 bases from J; bases unmatched to any gene: 10. The CDR3 region has the DNA TGCGCCAGCAGCCAAGAAATTATGGGACAGGGGGAAGGCGGGGAGCTGTTTTTT. This encodes CASSQEIMGQGEGGELFF.

This sequence joins TRBV11-2 and TRBJ2-5; D not resolved. The V and J ends lost 9 bases and 0 bases respectively, with 5 bases between them. Germline CDR1 reads SGHAT; CDR2 reads FQNNGV. The CDR3 sequence is 11 residues long. In DNA, the CDR3 is TGTGCCAGTCTGGACCAAGAGACCCAGTACTTC. Translation: CASLDQETQYF.

This clonotype has only a few counts. The CDR3 loop reads CSAGSMLVQYF. CDR3 nucleotides: TGCAGTGCTGGGAGTATGCTCGTGCAGTACTTC. The chain carries TRBV20-1 and TRBJ2-7, with D tentatively TRBD2 (5 bases). Germline assignment: CDR1 DFQATT and CDR2 SNEGSKA (reference sequence). The length of the CDR3 is 11 residues. V was cut by 5 bases and J by 9 bases, with 14 bases left in between.

The CDR3 protein is CASSYTPGQWAETQYF. CDR3 DNA: TGTGCCAGCAGCTACACTCCGGGACAATGGGCAGAGACCCAGTACTTC. V usage is TRBV7-6 and J usage is TRBJ2-5; TRBD1 is a possible D gene (6 bases). V gave up 4 bases and J gave up 4 bases, with 19 bases separating them. From germline, CDR1 is SGHVS and CDR2 FNYEAQ. The CDR3 is made up of 16 amino acids.

The rearrangement uses TRBV2 and TRBJ2-3, with 13 bases fitting TRBD2. CDR1 SNHLY and CDR2 FYNNEI come from the germline V gene. This CDR3 has 16 amino acids. Germline trimming cut 8 bases from V and 3 bases from J; bases unmatched to any gene: 8. DNA for the CDR3: TGTGCCAGCGATGGATTGGGACTAGCGGGGACAGATACGCAGTATTTT. It yields the protein CASDGLGLAGTDTQYF.